What follows describes a single TCR beta chain. Its antigen is unknown. There are no base qualities to consult, and no much larger clone falls within one base. The data belong to a study of blood T cell repertoires in COVID-19 (dated by TCRdb to 2020 to 2021). About the full investigation: The collaborator samples originated in the United States, Italy and Spain and spanned the acute and convalescent phases of COVID-19. The prospective study material was composed of cDNA or gDNA derived from T cells, B-cell-depleted T cells, or PBMCs. The dataset comprised deeply sampled blood TCRbeta repertoires from subjects exposed to, actively infected with, or recovered from COVID-19. The repertoires were released in a freely available public database meant as a resource for research on the immune response to SARS-CoV-2. Samples were obtained from the ongoing ImmuneRACE study (first 160 participants) and from about 1,300 subjects provided by 6 global collaborators. A de-identified subject ID, COVID-19 status, age in years and sex were almost always included in the sample metadata. Where available, HLA class I and class II types were taken from metadata supplied by the sample provider and were not determined by assay-based typing.

The paper's findings and limits, for the study overall: Clinical and demographic metadata were provided uncurated, with the amount varying by source and participant.

The germline V gene encodes CDR1 SGHAT and CDR2 FQNNGV. Its CDR3 holds 14 amino acids, cysteine through phenylalanine. The retained sequence is limited to the CDR3, 42 bases, with the frame set at the first base. V is clipped by 5 bases and J by 8 bases, and the sequence between their germline boundaries is 15 bases long. Whole blood was collected in K2EDTA tubes by collaborating institutions according to the institutions' own protocols. For TCRbeta analysis, collaborators shipped samples in one of three forms: frozen whole blood, isolated PBMCs, or DNA extracted from either of those sample types. The immunoSEQ Assay, a bias-controlled multiplex PCR, was used to amplify TCRbeta CDR3 regions from genomic DNA. The authors processed their data as follows. The number of nucleated cells in each sample was estimated from the amplification of reference gene primers within the assay. Sequence reads were collapsed and filtered to measure the absolute abundance of every unique TCRbeta CDR3 rearrangement. For each sample, productive Simpson clonality was calculated as the square root of Simpson's diversity index over productive rearrangements. Entries here come from immuneACCESS through TCRdb and include only in-frame sequences with V and J called. Some clones fail to appear in such tables; in the studies checked, an unresolved V gene covers under half of the shortfall, and the cause of the remainder is unknown. From that table come the V and J calls and clone size; the DNA was used to work out D and trimming. Recorded for this sample are about 110,000 clones; 75% to 90% of them occurred a single time. The ten most abundant clones make up around 8% of the sample.

The clonotype originates from a man aged 65 to 85 with acute or convalescent COVID-19. This chain joins TRBV11-2 to TRBJ1-4; the D gene is perhaps TRBD1, from 6 matching bases. Sequences were obtained from peripheral blood. The encoded CDR3 is CASSPVGGAEKLFF. The DNA is as follows: TGTGCCAGCAGCCCCGTGGGGGGGGCGGAAAAACTGTTTTTT. Beyond the CDR3, the reference TRBV11-2 and TRBJ1-4 genes provide the residues; the full variable domain reads: EAGVAQSPRYKIIEKRQSVAFWCNPISGHATLYWYQQILGQGPKLLIQFQNNGVVDDSQLPKDRFSAERLKGVDSTLKIQPAKLEDSAVYLCASSPVGGAEKLFFGSGTQLSVL.